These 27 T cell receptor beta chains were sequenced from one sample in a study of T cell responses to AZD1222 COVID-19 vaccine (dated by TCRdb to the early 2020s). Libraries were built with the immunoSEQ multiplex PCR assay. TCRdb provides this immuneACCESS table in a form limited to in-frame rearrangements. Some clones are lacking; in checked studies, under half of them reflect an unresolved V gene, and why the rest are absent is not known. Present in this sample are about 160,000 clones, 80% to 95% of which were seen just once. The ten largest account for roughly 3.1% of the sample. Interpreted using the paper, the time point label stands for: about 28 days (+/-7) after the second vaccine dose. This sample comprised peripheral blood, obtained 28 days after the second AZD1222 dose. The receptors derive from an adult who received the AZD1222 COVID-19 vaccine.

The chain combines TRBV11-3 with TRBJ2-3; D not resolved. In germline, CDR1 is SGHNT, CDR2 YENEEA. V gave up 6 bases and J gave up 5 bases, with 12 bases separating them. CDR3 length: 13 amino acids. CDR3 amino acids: CASRPPWEDTQYF. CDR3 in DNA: TGTGCCAGCAGACCGCCGTGGGAAGATACGCAGTATTTT. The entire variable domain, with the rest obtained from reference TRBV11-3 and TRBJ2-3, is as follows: EAGVVQSPRYKIIEKKQPVAFWCNPISGHNTLYWYLQNLGQGPELLIRYENEEAVDDSQLPKDRFSAERLKGVDSTLKIQPAELGDSAVYLCASRPPWEDTQYFGPGTRLTVL.

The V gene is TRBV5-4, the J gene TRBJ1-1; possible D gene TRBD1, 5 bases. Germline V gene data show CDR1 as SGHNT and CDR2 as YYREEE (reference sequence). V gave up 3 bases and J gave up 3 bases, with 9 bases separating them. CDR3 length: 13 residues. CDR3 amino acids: CASSSGWDTEAFF. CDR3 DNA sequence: TGTGCCAGCAGCTCAGGGTGGGACACTGAAGCTTTCTTT.

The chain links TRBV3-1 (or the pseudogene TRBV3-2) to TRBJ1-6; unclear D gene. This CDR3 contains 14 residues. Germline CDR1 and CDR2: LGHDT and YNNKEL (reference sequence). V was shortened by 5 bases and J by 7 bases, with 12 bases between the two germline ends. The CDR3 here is CASSFAAENSPLHF. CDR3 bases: TGTGCCAGCAGCTTCGCCGCCGAGAATTCACCCCTCCACTTT.

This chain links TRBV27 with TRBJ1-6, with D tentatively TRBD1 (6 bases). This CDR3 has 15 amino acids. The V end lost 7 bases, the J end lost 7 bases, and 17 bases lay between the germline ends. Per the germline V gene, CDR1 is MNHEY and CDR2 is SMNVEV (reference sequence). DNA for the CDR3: TGTGCCAGCACCCGGGGGCAGCGTCAGAATTCACCCCTCCACTTT. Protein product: CASTRGQRQNSPLHF.

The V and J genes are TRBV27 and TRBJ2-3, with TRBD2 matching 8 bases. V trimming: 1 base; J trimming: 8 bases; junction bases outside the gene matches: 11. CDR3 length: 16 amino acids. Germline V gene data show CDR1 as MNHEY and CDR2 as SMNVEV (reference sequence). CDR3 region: CASSLLYREGPSTQYF. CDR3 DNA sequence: TGTGCCAGCAGTTTATTATACCGGGAGGGCCCGAGTACGCAGTATTTT.

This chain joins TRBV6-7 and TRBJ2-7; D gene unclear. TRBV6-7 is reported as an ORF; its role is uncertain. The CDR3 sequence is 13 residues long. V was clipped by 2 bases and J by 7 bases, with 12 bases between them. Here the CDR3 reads CASSYPRGKEQYF. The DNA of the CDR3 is TGTGCCAGCAGTTACCCAAGAGGTAAGGAGCAGTACTTC.

CDR3 sequence (DNA): TGTGCCAGCTCACTACAGTTTCCTAATGAAAAACTGTTTTTT. Translating it yields CASSLQFPNEKLFF. V is TRBV18 and J is TRBJ1-4; D remains unclear. V shed 4 bases and J shed 3 bases, with 9 bases lying between them. Germline-derived CDR1 and CDR2 are KGHSH and LQKENI. The CDR3 is 14 amino acids.

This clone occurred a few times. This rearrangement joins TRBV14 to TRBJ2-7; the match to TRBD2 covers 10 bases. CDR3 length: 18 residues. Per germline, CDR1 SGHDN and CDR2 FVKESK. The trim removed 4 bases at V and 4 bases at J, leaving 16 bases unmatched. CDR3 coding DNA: TGTGCCAGCAGCCTCGCGACGAGGACTAGCGGACATTATTACGAGCAGTACTTC. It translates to CASSLATRTSGHYYEQYF.

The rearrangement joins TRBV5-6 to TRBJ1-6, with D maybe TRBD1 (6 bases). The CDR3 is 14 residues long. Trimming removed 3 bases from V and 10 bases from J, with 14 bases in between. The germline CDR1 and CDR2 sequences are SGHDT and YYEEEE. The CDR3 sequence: CASSSGTGRSPLHF. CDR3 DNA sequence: TGTGCCAGCAGCTCGGGCACAGGGAGATCACCCCTCCACTTT.

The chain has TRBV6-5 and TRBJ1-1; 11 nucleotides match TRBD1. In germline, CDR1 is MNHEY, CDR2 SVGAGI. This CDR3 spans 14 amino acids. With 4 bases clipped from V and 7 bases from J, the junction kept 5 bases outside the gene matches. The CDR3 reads CASSSRDRGDEAFF. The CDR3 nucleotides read TGTGCCAGCAGTTCCCGGGACAGGGGGGATGAAGCTTTCTTT.

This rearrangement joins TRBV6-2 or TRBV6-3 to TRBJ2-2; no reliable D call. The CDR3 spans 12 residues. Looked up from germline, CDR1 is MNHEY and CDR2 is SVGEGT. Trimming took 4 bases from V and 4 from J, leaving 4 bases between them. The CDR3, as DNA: TGTGCCAGCAGTTGGGGCACCGGGGAGCTGTTTTTT. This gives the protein CASSWGTGELFF.

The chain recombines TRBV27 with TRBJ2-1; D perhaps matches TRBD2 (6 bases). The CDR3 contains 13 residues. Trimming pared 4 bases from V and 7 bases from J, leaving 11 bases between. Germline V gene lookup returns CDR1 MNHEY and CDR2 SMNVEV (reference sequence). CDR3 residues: CASSWGLLNEQFF. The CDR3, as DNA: TGTGCCAGCAGTTGGGGACTCCTGAATGAGCAGTTCTTC.

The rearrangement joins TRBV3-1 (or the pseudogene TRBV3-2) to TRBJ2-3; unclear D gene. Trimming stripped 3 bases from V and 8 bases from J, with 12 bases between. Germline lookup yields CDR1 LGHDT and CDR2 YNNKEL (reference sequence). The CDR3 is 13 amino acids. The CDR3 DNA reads TGTGCCAGCAGCCAGAACCTGGTCGGTACGCAGTATTTT. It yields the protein CASSQNLVGTQYF.

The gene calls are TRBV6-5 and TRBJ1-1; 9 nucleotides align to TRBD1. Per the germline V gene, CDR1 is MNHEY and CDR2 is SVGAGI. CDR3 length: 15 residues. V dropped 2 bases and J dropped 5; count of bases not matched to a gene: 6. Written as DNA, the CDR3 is TGTGCCAGCAGTTACGCGGGGGACAGGGTTACTGAAGCTTTCTTT. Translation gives CASSYAGDRVTEAFF.

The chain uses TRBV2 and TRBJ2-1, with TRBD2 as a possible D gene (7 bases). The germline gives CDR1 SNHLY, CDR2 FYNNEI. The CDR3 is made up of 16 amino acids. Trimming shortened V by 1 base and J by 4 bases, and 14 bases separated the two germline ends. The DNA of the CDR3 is TGTGCCAGCAGTGAAGGAGGGGGGGCTTGGTACAATGAGCAGTTCTTC. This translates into CASSEGGGAWYNEQFF.

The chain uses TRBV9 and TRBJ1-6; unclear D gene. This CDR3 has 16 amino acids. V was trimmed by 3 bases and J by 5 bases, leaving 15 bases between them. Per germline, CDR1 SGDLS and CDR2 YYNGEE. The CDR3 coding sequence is TGTGCCAGCAGCGCCTTTGGGGATCTGCATAATTCACCCCTCCACTTT. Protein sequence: CASSAFGDLHNSPLHF.

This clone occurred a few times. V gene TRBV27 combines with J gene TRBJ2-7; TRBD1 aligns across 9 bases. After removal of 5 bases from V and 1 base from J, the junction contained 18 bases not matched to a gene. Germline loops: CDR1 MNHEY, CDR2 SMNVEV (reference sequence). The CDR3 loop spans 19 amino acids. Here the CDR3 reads CASSPPGQGLQALSYEQYF. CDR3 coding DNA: TGTGCCAGCAGTCCGCCGGGACAGGGCTTGCAGGCGCTGTCCTACGAGCAGTACTTC.

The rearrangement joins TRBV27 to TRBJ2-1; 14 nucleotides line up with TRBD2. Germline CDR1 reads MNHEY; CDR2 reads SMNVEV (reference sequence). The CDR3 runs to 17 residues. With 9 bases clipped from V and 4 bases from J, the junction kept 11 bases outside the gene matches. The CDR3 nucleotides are TGTGCCAGTACCCCCGGGACTAGCGGGAGAGCGTACAATGAGCAGTTCTTC. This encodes CASTPGTSGRAYNEQFF.

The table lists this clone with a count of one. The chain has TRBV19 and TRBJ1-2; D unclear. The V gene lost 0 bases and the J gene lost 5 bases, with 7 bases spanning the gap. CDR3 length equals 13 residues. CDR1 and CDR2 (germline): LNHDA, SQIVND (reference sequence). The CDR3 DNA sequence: TGTGCCAGTAGTATAGATGGAGGGTATGGCTACACCTTC. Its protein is CASSIDGGYGYTF.

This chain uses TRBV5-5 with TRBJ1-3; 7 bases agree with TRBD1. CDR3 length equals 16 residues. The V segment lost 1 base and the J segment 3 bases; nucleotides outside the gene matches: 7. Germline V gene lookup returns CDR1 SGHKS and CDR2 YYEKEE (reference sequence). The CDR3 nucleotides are TGTGCCAGCAGCTTGTATTCTGCAGGGGGTGGAAACACCATATATTTT. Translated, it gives CASSLYSAGGGNTIYF. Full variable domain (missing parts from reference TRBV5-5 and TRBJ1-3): DAGVTQSPTHLIKTRGQQVTLRCSPISGHKSVSWYQQVLGQGPQFIFQYYEKEERGRGNFPDRFSARQFPNYSSELNVNALLLGDSALYLCASSLYSAGGGNTIYFGEGSWLTVV.

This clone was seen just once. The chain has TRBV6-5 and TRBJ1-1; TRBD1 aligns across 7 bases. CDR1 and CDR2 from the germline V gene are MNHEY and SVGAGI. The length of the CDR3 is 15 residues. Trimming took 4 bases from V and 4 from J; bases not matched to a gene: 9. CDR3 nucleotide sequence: TGTGCCAGCAGTTCTTCCAGACAGGGACCCACTGAAGCTTTCTTT. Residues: CASSSSRQGPTEAFF.

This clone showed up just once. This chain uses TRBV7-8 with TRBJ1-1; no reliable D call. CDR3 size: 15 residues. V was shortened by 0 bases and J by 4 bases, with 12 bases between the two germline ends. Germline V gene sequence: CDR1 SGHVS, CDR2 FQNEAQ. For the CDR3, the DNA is TGTGCCAGCAGCTTAGCGGAAGGGTCAGGCACTGAAGCTTTCTTT. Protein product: CASSLAEGSGTEAFF. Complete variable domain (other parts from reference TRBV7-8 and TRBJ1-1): GAGVSQSPRYKVAKRGQDVALRCDPISGHVSLFWYQQALGQGPEFLTYFQNEAQLDKSGLPSDRFFAERPEGSVSTLKIQRTQQEDSAVYLCASSLAEGSGTEAFFGQGTRLTVV.

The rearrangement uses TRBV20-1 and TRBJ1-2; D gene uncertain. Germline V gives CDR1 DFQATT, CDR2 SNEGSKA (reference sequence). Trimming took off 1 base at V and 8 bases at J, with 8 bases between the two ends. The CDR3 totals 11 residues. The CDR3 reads CSARGLEGYTF. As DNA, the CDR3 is TGCAGTGCTAGAGGGCTAGAGGGCTACACCTTC.

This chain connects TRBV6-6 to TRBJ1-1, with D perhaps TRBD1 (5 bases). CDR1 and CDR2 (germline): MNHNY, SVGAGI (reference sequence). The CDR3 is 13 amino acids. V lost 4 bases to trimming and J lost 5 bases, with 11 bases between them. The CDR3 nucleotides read TGTGCCAGCAGTTTGGGGGAAGGGACTGAAGCTTTCTTT. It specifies CASSLGEGTEAFF.

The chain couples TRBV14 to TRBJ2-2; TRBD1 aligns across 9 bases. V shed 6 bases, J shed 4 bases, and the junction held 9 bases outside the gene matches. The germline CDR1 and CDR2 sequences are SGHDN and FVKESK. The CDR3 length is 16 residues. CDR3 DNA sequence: TGTGCCAGCAGACCCGCCGGGACAGGGACCACCGGGGAGCTGTTTTTT. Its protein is CASRPAGTGTTGELFF.

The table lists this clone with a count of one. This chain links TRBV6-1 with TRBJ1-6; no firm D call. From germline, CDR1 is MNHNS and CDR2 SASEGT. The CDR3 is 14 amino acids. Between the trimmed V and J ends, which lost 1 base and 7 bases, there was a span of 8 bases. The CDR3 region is CASSEGSDNSPLHF. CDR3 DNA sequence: TGTGCCAGCAGTGAAGGCTCAGACAATTCACCCCTCCACTTT.

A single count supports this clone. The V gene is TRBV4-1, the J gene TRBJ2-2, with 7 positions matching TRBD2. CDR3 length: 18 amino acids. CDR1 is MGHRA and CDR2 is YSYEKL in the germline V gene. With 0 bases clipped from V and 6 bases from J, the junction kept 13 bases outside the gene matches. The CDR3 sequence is CASSQDQVTSWLPGELFF. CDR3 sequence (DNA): TGCGCCAGCAGCCAAGATCAGGTGACTAGCTGGTTGCCCGGGGAGCTGTTTTTT.